This passage covers 11 T cell receptor beta chains from one sample sequenced in a study of CD8 T cells in ankylosing spondylitis. TCRdb reprocessed the 5' RACE reads via MiXCR and lists one record per CDR3 protein. The data hold about 360,000 distinct CDR3 sequences, with 20% to 25% observed a single time. The sample was blood, either unsorted or a sorted T cell fraction (not recorded which). These receptors all stem from a male donor with ankylosing spondylitis or in good health (not recorded which).

This clonotype was found a few times. The V call is TRBV11-2, the J call TRBJ2-7; perhaps TRBD1 as D (6 bases). Looked up from germline, CDR1 is SGHAT and CDR2 is FQNNGV. V was trimmed by 5 bases and J by 4 bases, leaving 15 bases between them. The length of the CDR3 is 14 residues. CDR3 DNA sequence: TGTGCCAGCAGCCCCCTAGGGGGACCATACGAGCAGTACTTC. It is translated as CASSPLGGPYEQYF. Drawing the rest from reference TRBV11-2 and TRBJ2-7, the complete variable domain is EAGVAQSPRYKIIEKRQSVAFWCNPISGHATLYWYQQILGQGPKLLIQFQNNGVVDDSQLPKDRFSAERLKGVDSTLKIQPAKLEDSAVYLCASSPLGGPYEQYFGPGTRLTVT.

The rearrangement joins TRBV30 to TRBJ2-1; TRBD2 matches at 7 bases. Per the germline V gene, CDR1 is GTSNPN and CDR2 is SVGIG (reference sequence). This CDR3 region has 14 residues. V lost 5 bases, J lost 0 bases, and 4 bases stayed unmatched. The CDR3 bases are TGTGCCTGGGGGGCGGGGGTCTCCTACAATGAGCAGTTCTTC. This translates into CAWGAGVSYNEQFF.

This clonotype came up a few times. V is TRBV24-1 and J is TRBJ2-2; 9 nucleotides align to TRBD2. Germline CDR1 KGHDR, CDR2 SFDVKD. The trim removed 2 bases at V and 0 bases at J, leaving 15 bases unmatched. The CDR3 contains 21 residues. DNA of the CDR3: TGTGCCACCAGTGATTGGGCTAGCGGGGAATCTGGGAAGGCGAACACCGGGGAGCTGTTTTTT. This translates into CATSDWASGESGKANTGELFF.

This clonotype has a handful of counts. The chain recombines TRBV20-1 with TRBJ2-7; D is uncertain. The CDR3 sequence is 12 residues long. V lost 4 bases and J 2 bases, leaving 9 bases between the germline ends. Germline V CDR1 and CDR2: DFQATT, SNEGSKA (reference sequence). The CDR3 spells CSAKVSPYEQYF. CDR3 nucleotide sequence: TGCAGTGCTAAGGTCAGCCCCTACGAGCAGTACTTC.

Comments on this clonotype: A junction boundary mismatches the germline segment, possibly from a read error. Here the CDR3 reads CSSSPPLGLNTGELFF. The DNA of the CDR3 is TGCTCCAGCAGCCCCCCCCTGGGCCTGAACACCGGGGAGCTGTTTTTT. J is TRBJ2-2 and V is TRBV4-1; no reliable D call. The CDR3 runs 16 residues. The germline CDR1 and CDR2 sequences are MGHRA and YSYEKL.

The table lists this clonotype with a few counts. The V and J genes are TRBV12-3 or TRBV12-4 and TRBJ2-1; 10 bases align to TRBD1. The CDR3 contains 16 residues. V trimming: 5 bases; J trimming: 7 bases; junction bases outside the gene matches: 11. The DNA of the CDR3 is TGTGCCAGCAGTCTGAATACCGGGACAGGGGTGAATGAGCAGTTCTTC. Encoded protein: CASSLNTGTGVNEQFF.

The chain carries TRBV28 and TRBJ2-3; possibly TRBD2 for D (6 bases). The CDR3 sequence is 11 residues long. Germline assignment: CDR1 MDHEN and CDR2 SYDVKM. CDR3 bases: TGTGCAGGCGGGGACACAGATACGCAGTATTTT. Its translation: CAGGDTDTQYF.

The chain employs TRBV20-1 and TRBJ2-3; no clear D gene. CDR1 DFQATT and CDR2 SNEGSKA come from the germline V gene (reference sequence). The CDR3 is 15 residues long. V was trimmed by 1 base and J by 1 base, leaving 12 bases between them. The CDR3 is CSARVDGLGTDTQYF. For the CDR3, the DNA is TGCAGTGCTAGAGTCGACGGCCTGGGCACAGATACGCAGTATTTT.

This clonotype came up a few times. The chain couples TRBV12-3 or TRBV12-4 to TRBJ1-2; the match to TRBD1 covers 7 bases. The CDR3 runs to 12 residues. Unmatched junction bases numbered 4, after V lost 5 bases and J lost 7 bases. The CDR3 nucleotides read TGTGCCAGCAGTCCGACAGGGTCTGGCTACACCTTC. This encodes CASSPTGSGYTF.

V is TRBV20-1 and J is TRBJ2-5; the D gene could be TRBD1 or TRBD2 (7 bases each). The germline V gene encodes CDR1 DFQATT and CDR2 SNEGSKA (reference sequence). Trimming cost V 1 base and J 1 base, with 13 bases left between them. This CDR3 region has 15 residues. Here the CDR3 DNA reads TGCAGTGCTAGAGCAGGGGGGGGTCCCCAAGAGACCCAGTACTTC. Translating it yields CSARAGGGPQETQYF.

This clonotype was seen only a few times. The chain employs TRBV7-9 and TRBJ2-1, with D perhaps matching TRBD2 (6 bases). Germline-derived CDR1 and CDR2 are SEHNR and FQNEAQ (reference sequence). The CDR3 has 15 residues. V was trimmed by 7 bases and J by 4 bases, leaving 17 bases between them. CDR3 protein: CASIAGGVVYNEQFF. Written as DNA, the CDR3 is TGTGCCAGCATAGCTGGCGGGGTCGTGTACAATGAGCAGTTCTTC.